This passage covers 9 T cell receptor beta chains from one sample sequenced in a study of T-cell reconstitution after alpha-beta-depleted transplantation in children. This sample's TCRbeta library carried unique molecular identifier barcodes. TCRdb itself ran the PCR reads through MiXCR, one entry per CDR3 protein. The data contain 250,000 to 350,000 distinct CDR3 sequences, around 9.6% of them singletons. Sequencing was performed on PBMCs from the stem cell graft donor, taken from the stem cell graft. These receptors all stem from a human donor who donated a stem cell graft to a child with SCID.

The table lists this clonotype with a few counts. The V call is TRBV9, the J call TRBJ1-6, with TRBD1 identical over 8 bases. Trimming cost V 4 bases and J 7 bases; bases outside gene matches: 4. The germline V gene has CDR1 SGDLS and CDR2 YYNGEE. The CDR3 totals 14 residues. This CDR3 reads CASSPQGANSPLHF. CDR3 in DNA: TGTGCCAGCAGCCCGCAGGGGGCGAATTCACCCCTCCACTTT.

The rearrangement uses TRBV3-1 and TRBJ2-3, with a possible D match to TRBD1 (5 bases). Germline loops: CDR1 LGHDT, CDR2 YNNKEL (reference sequence). The CDR3 is 15 amino acids. V was clipped by 11 bases and J by 7 bases, with 25 bases between them. CDR3 residues: CASSKQVTWTHTQYF. The CDR3 region has the DNA TGTGCCTCCAGCAAGCAGGTCACATGGACACATACGCAGTATTTT.

The chain uses TRBV11-3 and TRBJ1-1; 7 bases are a match to TRBD1. In germline, CDR1 is SGHNT, CDR2 YENEEA. This CDR3 is built from 14 residues. The ends lost 5 bases at V and 3 bases at J; junction bases unmatched: 6. The CDR3 coding sequence is TGTGCCAGCAGCCCGCGACAGGGAGACACTGAAGCTTTCTTT. It translates to CASSPRQGDTEAFF.

At least ten counts were recorded for this clonotype. The chain recombines TRBV29-1 with TRBJ2-1; D is undetermined. V shed 7 bases and J shed 4 bases, with 11 bases lying between them. The CDR3 is 12 amino acids. Germline CDR1 and CDR2: SQVTM and ANQGSEA. The CDR3 sequence is CSGATAYNEQFF. Written as DNA, the CDR3 is TGCAGCGGGGCGACTGCATACAATGAGCAGTTCTTC.

This CDR3 reads CASSQSDRQVTGELFF. Written as DNA, the CDR3 is TGTGCCAGCAGCCAATCCGACCGACAGGTCACCGGGGAGCTGTTTTTT. The V call is TRBV7-8, the J call TRBJ2-2, with D perhaps TRBD1 (6 bases). Germline V gene data show CDR1 as SGHVS and CDR2 as FQNEAQ. The V end lost 5 bases, the J end lost 4 bases, and 17 bases lay between the germline ends. The CDR3 sequence is 16 residues long.

In its sample, this clonotype was seen a few times. The chain joins TRBV19 to TRBJ2-7, with 11 bases lining up with TRBD1. V lost 3 bases and J lost 3; bases outside the gene matches: 7. Germline CDR1 and CDR2: LNHDA and SQIVND (reference sequence). The CDR3 contains 16 residues. The CDR3 reads CASSIPTGTGGYEQYF. For the CDR3, the DNA is TGTGCCAGTAGTATTCCCACCGGGACAGGGGGCTACGAGCAGTACTTC.

The rearrangement joins TRBV3-1 to TRBJ2-7, with D perhaps TRBD1 or TRBD2 (5 bases each). From germline, CDR1 is LGHDT and CDR2 YNNKEL (reference sequence). The V gene lost 3 bases and the J gene lost 6 bases, with 18 bases spanning the gap. The CDR3 loop spans 15 amino acids. CDR3 sequence reads: CASSHETGLRSEQYF. The CDR3 DNA follows: TGTGCCAGCAGCCACGAGACGGGGCTAAGAAGCGAGCAGTACTTC.

The chain employs TRBV3-1 and TRBJ2-6, with D hard to call. CDR1 is LGHDT and CDR2 is YNNKEL in the germline V gene (reference sequence). CDR3 length equals 14 residues. The germline V and J ends were trimmed by 0 bases and 2 bases, with 2 bases remaining between them. The CDR3, as DNA: TGTGCCAGCAGCCAAGATCCTGGGGCCAACGTCCTGACTTTC. It is translated as CASSQDPGANVLTF.

This clonotype was observed a handful of times. The J gene is TRBJ2-7, the V gene TRBV29-1, with 11 bases fitting TRBD1. The CDR3 runs to 13 residues. Germline trimming cut 6 bases from V and 7 bases from J; bases unmatched to any gene: 8. Germline-derived CDR1 and CDR2 are SQVTM and ANQGSEA. CDR3 coding DNA: TGCAGCGTGGGGACAGGGGGACTCCGGGAGCAGTACTTC. Translated: CSVGTGGLREQYF.